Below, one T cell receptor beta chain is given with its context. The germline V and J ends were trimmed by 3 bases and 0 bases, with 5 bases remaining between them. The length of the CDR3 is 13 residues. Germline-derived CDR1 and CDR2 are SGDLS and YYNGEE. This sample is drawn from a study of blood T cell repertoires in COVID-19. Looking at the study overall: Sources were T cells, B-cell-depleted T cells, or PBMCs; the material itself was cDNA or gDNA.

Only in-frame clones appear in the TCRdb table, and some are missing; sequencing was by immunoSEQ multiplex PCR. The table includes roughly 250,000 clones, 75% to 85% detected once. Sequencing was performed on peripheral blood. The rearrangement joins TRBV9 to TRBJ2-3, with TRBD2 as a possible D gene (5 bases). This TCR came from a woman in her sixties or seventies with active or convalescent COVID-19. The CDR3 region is CASSGTSTDTQYF. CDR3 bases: TGTGCCAGCAGCGGGACTAGCACAGATACGCAGTATTTT.